Sequencing of this T cell receptor beta chain was carried out in a study of T cells expressing NK-cell markers. The overall study: Seropositivity for HCMV was found in seven of the eight sequenced donors, with one seronegative.

TCR beta libraries carry UMIs added by 5'RACE template switching. TCRdb reanalyzed the 5' RACE reads and collapses them to one entry per CDR3 protein, without DNA. Its listing shows under 200,000 distinct CDR3 sequences. CDR1 and CDR2 from the germline V gene are LGHDT and YNNKEL (reference sequence). CDR3 size: 15 residues. Details on this clonotype: What it binds is unknown.

General study results and limits: The dominant NKG2C+ clonotypes represented about 1.0-7.5% of CD8+ T cells in several donors. There remained a lack of clarity about HCMV specificity of expanded NKG2C+ T cell clones.

The receptor's source is a woman aged 18 to 75 in good health. The sequencing sample was made of blood T cells: a sorted CD56 or NKG2C T cell subset, CD4+ or CD8+ T cells, or bulk PBMC T cells (not recorded which). The gene calls are TRBV3-1 and TRBJ1-1; TCRdb's assignment of TRBD1 cannot be checked, as there is no DNA. CDR3 region: CASSQHTTRGTEAFF.